A single sample is the source of the 24 T cell receptor beta chains below, sequenced in a study of cytomegalovirus exposure and HLA in healthy donors. PCR primers comprised 60 Vbeta and 13 Jbeta primers. Sequenced by immunoSEQ multiplex PCR; TCRdb stores in-frame clones only, minus some. The table shows 60,000 to 70,000 clones, with about 80% occurring only once. Sequencing was performed on PBMCs. Receptors originate from a young man in good health and CMV-seropositive.

V is TRBV7-6 and J is TRBJ2-5; D possibly corresponds to TRBD2 (5 bases). Trimming shortened V by 1 base and J by 5 bases, and 14 bases separated the two germline ends. The CDR3 runs 15 residues. In germline, CDR1 is SGHVS, CDR2 FNYEAQ. The CDR3, as DNA: TGTGCCAGCAGCTTAGAGGGCGGGCGCCGGGAGACCCAGTACTTC. Translating it yields CASSLEGGRRETQYF.

The chain combines TRBV7-9 with TRBJ2-1; TRBD2 matches 9 bases. The V and J ends lost 5 bases and 12 bases, in that order; junction bases with no gene match: 8. This CDR3 contains 13 residues. CDR1 SEHNR and CDR2 FQNEAQ come from the germline V gene (reference sequence). The CDR3 loop reads CASSAGTSRGQFF. CDR3 nucleotide sequence: TGTGCCAGCAGCGCAGGGACTAGCCGGGGGCAGTTCTTC.

This sequence joins TRBV25-1 and TRBJ1-6; TRBD1 is a possible D gene (5 bases). Germline V CDR1 and CDR2: MGHDK, SYGVNS. The germline V and J ends were trimmed by 4 bases and 9 bases, with 19 bases remaining between them. The CDR3 covers 16 residues. The CDR3 is CASSGSGGVAVSPLHF. CDR3 DNA: TGTGCCAGCAGTGGTTCCGGGGGGGTGGCTGTTTCACCCCTCCACTTT.

The V and J genes are TRBV4-2 and TRBJ1-5; weak D call: TRBD1 (5 bases). V dropped 1 base and J dropped 6 bases, with 16 bases sitting between them. CDR1 and CDR2 from the germline V gene are LGHNA and YNFKEQ. CDR3 size: 16 residues. The CDR3 here is CASSQVGQGGTQPQHF. The CDR3 DNA sequence: TGTGCCAGCAGCCAAGTAGGGCAGGGAGGGACTCAGCCCCAGCATTTT.

This chain joins TRBV9 and TRBJ2-3, with TRBD2 matching 13 bases. Unmatched junction bases numbered 9, after V lost 3 bases and J lost 8 bases. The CDR3 runs to 16 residues. Germline CDR1 reads SGDLS; CDR2 reads YYNGEE. As DNA, the CDR3 is TGTGCCAGCAGCGGAACTAGCGGGGGGGCGAGGGGTACGCAGTATTTT. Protein sequence: CASSGTSGGARGTQYF.

The chain combines TRBV15 with TRBJ1-5; TRBD1 matches 10 bases. With V trimmed by 8 bases and J by 1 base, 5 bases remained unmatched. Germline V gives CDR1 LNHNV, CDR2 YYDKDF (reference sequence). The CDR3 is 15 residues long. CDR3 coding DNA: TGTGCCACCCGACAGGGGGCTGGGAGCAATCAGCCCCAGCATTTT. Its protein is CATRQGAGSNQPQHF. Drawing the rest from reference TRBV15 and TRBJ1-5, the complete variable domain is DAMVIQNPRYQVTQFGKPVTLSCSQTLNHNVMYWYQQKSSQAPKLLFHYYDKDFNNEADTPDNFQSRRPNTSFCFLDIRSPGLGDTAMYLCATRQGAGSNQPQHFGDGTRLSIL.

The chain carries TRBV5-1 and TRBJ2-7; no reliable D call. Looked up from germline, CDR1 is SGHRS and CDR2 is YFSETQ. CDR3 size: 14 residues. V was clipped by 0 bases and J by 1 base, with 8 bases between them. As DNA, the CDR3 is TGCGCCAGCAGCTTGGCCACGGTTTCCTACGAGCAGTACTTC. The encoded protein is CASSLATVSYEQYF.

J is TRBJ2-7 and V is TRBV7-9; weak D call: TRBD1 (6 bases). V was trimmed by 3 bases and J by 8 bases, leaving 20 bases between them. This CDR3 contains 15 residues. The germline V gene encodes CDR1 SEHNR and CDR2 FQNEAQ (reference sequence). The CDR3 is CASSFNMGAVTQQYF. For the CDR3, the DNA is TGTGCCAGCAGCTTCAATATGGGGGCCGTGACTCAGCAGTACTTC. Filled out from reference TRBV7-9 and TRBJ2-7, the complete variable domain reads DTGVSQNPRHKITKRGQNVTFRCDPISEHNRLYWYRQTLGQGPEFLTYFQNEAQLEKSRLLSDRFSAERPKGSFSTLEIQRTEQGDSAMYLCASSFNMGAVTQQYFGPGTRLTVT.

The sample holds a few counts of this clone. This chain joins TRBV27 and TRBJ2-7; 9 nucleotides agree with TRBD1. Germline trimming cut 6 bases from V and 3 bases from J; bases unmatched to any gene: 6. Germline V gene sequence: CDR1 MNHEY, CDR2 SMNVEV (reference sequence). The CDR3 sequence is 14 residues long. CDR3 bases: TGTGCCAGCAGCCACAGGACAGGGGACTACGAGCAGTACTTC. Translating gives CASSHRTGDYEQYF.

The rearrangement joins TRBV7-8 to TRBJ1-1, with D possibly being TRBD1 (6 bases). This CDR3 has 14 amino acids. Trimming stripped 6 bases from V and 2 bases from J, with 13 bases between. CDR1 is SGHVS, CDR2 FQNEAQ, per germline. The CDR3 reads CASRQQTGNTEAFF. CDR3 in DNA: TGTGCCAGCAGACAACAGACAGGCAACACTGAAGCTTTCTTT.

This chain joins TRBV4-1 and TRBJ2-3, with 8 positions matching TRBD2. V was clipped by 0 bases and J by 2 bases; unmatched bases: 4. This CDR3 has 16 residues. Germline assignment: CDR1 MGHRA and CDR2 YSYEKL. The CDR3 loop reads CASSQDGGRNTDTQYF. The CDR3 coding sequence is TGCGCCAGCAGCCAAGATGGCGGGAGGAACACAGATACGCAGTATTTT.

The chain links TRBV5-1 to TRBJ1-1; 7 nucleotides match TRBD1. The CDR3 extends over 14 amino acids. Germline values: CDR1 SGHRS, CDR2 YFSETQ. V lost 4 bases to trimming and J lost 3 bases; unmatched junction nucleotides: 6. The CDR3 DNA follows: TGCGCCAGCAGCGTAAACACAGGGGACACTGAAGCTTTCTTT. Amino acid sequence: CASSVNTGDTEAFF. Full variable domain (missing parts from reference TRBV5-1 and TRBJ1-1): KAGVTQTPRYLIKTRGQQVTLSCSPISGHRSVSWYQQTPGQGLQFLFEYFSETQRNKGNFPGRFSGRQFSNSRSEMNVSTLELGDSALYLCASSVNTGDTEAFFGQGTRLTVV.

V usage is TRBV19 and J usage is TRBJ2-2, with D maybe TRBD1 (6 bases). From germline, CDR1 is LNHDA and CDR2 SQIVND (reference sequence). CDR3 length equals 14 residues. Trimming left V 1 base short and J 4 bases short, with 7 bases between. The CDR3 loop reads CASSIVGGTGELFF. In DNA form, the CDR3 reads TGTGCCAGTAGTATAGTAGGGGGCACCGGGGAGCTGTTTTTT.

The J gene is TRBJ2-1, the V gene TRBV29-1; possible D gene TRBD2, 6 bases. CDR3 length equals 11 residues. CDR1 SQVTM and CDR2 ANQGSEA come from the germline V gene. Trimming took 4 bases from V and 12 from J, leaving 13 bases between them. The chain's CDR3 is CSVGVGGWQFF. CDR3 in DNA: TGCAGCGTTGGGGTGGGAGGATGGCAGTTCTTC.

This clone was seen once. The CDR3 loop reads CASSPERGGYTF. In DNA form, the CDR3 reads TGTGCCAGCAGCCCAGAGCGGGGCGGCTACACCTTC. The chain joins TRBV7-2 to TRBJ1-2, with D possibly TRBD1 on 5 matching bases. This CDR3 has 12 amino acids. Germline assignment: CDR1 SGHTA and CDR2 FQGNSA. V was shortened by 5 bases and J by 8 bases, with 12 bases between the two germline ends.

This clone was picked up one time. This sequence joins TRBV7-9 and TRBJ2-7; 10 positions match TRBD2. Trimming removed 5 bases from V and 1 base from J; junction bases left unmatched: 5. CDR3 length: 15 residues. Germline V gene data show CDR1 as SEHNR and CDR2 as FQNEAQ (reference sequence). CDR3 DNA sequence: TGTGCCAGCAGCCACGGGACTAGCGAGTCCTACGAGCAGTACTTC. Its translation is CASSHGTSESYEQYF.

On this clone itself: Sequence at one end of the junction differs from germline and may be a read error. The rearrangement uses TRBV2 and TRBJ2-7, with D tentatively TRBD2 (6 bases). The V gene's germline CDR1 is SNHLY and CDR2 FYNNEI. CDR3 length: 11 amino acids. This CDR3 is CATSEGQGRLF. CDR3 sequence (DNA): TGTGCCACCTCGGAGGGGCAGGGCCGACTCTTC.

This chain joins TRBV4-1 and TRBJ2-2, with 7 bases matching TRBD1. Per the germline V gene, CDR1 is MGHRA and CDR2 is YSYEKL. This CDR3 region has 15 residues. V shed 4 bases and J 5 bases; nucleotides not matched to a gene: 7. The CDR3 protein is CASSPGTASTGELFF. CDR3 in DNA: TGCGCCAGCAGCCCCGGGACAGCTTCGACCGGGGAGCTGTTTTTT.

The chain uses TRBV7-9 and TRBJ1-1; tentative D call: TRBD1 (5 bases). This CDR3 has 15 residues. The V end lost 3 bases, the J end lost 1 base, and 12 bases lay between the germline ends. CDR1 and CDR2 (germline): SEHNR, FQNEAQ (reference sequence). In DNA form, the CDR3 reads TGTGCCAGCAGCTTCCAGGGCTGGGAGAACACTGAAGCTTTCTTT. Amino acid sequence: CASSFQGWENTEAFF.

The V and J genes are TRBV6-6 and TRBJ2-5, with a weak D call TRBD1 (6 bases). Germline CDR1 reads MNHNY; CDR2 reads SVGAGI (reference sequence). CDR3 length equals 12 residues. Trimming took off 6 bases at V and 2 bases at J, with 7 bases between the two ends. In nucleotides, the CDR3 is TGTGCCAGCAGGGACAGACAAGAGACCCAGTACTTC. Protein: CASRDRQETQYF.

V gene TRBV6-5 combines with J gene TRBJ2-1; a weak D match, TRBD1 (5 bases). The CDR3 totals 13 residues. Deletions cut 0 bases from V and 15 bases from J, with 15 bases between. Germline assignment: CDR1 MNHEY and CDR2 SVGAGI. The CDR3 reads CASSYSGQGIPFF. The CDR3 nucleotides read TGTGCCAGCAGTTACTCGGGGCAAGGCATTCCGTTCTTC.

V gene TRBV5-3 combines with J gene TRBJ2-3; 13 bases agree with TRBD2. TRBV5-3 counts as an open reading frame of uncertain function. The CDR3 runs 19 residues. J gave up 0 bases and V 3 bases, and 10 bases lay outside the gene matches. CDR3 amino acids: CARSYSRTSGGPSTDTQYF. The CDR3 DNA reads TGTGCCAGAAGCTACTCACGGACTAGCGGGGGCCCTAGCACAGATACGCAGTATTTT.

This clone was seen only a few times. The CDR3 here is CASTRQGEAFF. CDR3 nucleotide sequence: TGTGCCAGCACCCGTCAAGGAGAGGCTTTCTTT. The chain has TRBV28 and TRBJ1-1; D gene ambiguous. The germline gives CDR1 MDHEN, CDR2 SYDVKM. V lost 7 bases, J lost 11 bases, and 14 bases lay in between. This CDR3 is 11 amino acids long. The full variable domain, with the rest looked up from reference TRBV28 and TRBJ1-1, is DVKVTQSSRYLVKRTGEKVFLECVQDMDHENMFWYRQDPGLGLRLIYFSYDVKMKEKGDIPEGYSVSREKKERFSLILESASTNQTSMYLCASTRQGEAFFGQGTRLTVV.

The chain employs TRBV2 and TRBJ2-7; the match to TRBD2 covers 11 bases. The CDR3 has 15 residues. Trimming at V came to 1 base and at J to 5 bases, leaving 4 bases not matched to a gene. Germline CDR1 SNHLY, CDR2 FYNNEI. The CDR3 loop reads CASSEGLAGLDEQYF. The CDR3 DNA sequence: TGTGCCAGCAGTGAAGGACTAGCGGGACTAGACGAGCAGTACTTC.